The 16 T cell receptor beta chains presented below share a single source sample, sequenced in a study of CD8 T cells in Susac syndrome. An amount of RNA that ranged from roughly 0.5 to 1 ug was reverse transcribed with random hexamers. From the immunoSEQ multiplex PCR reads, TCRdb called clonotypes with MiXCR, one entry per CDR3 protein. This table has about 200,000 distinct CDR3 sequences, roughly nine tenths appearing once. Sequencing input: CD8+ T cells from PBMCs. These receptors came from a human donor with multiple sclerosis.

The chain has TRBV6-4 and TRBJ2-3; D remains ambiguous. Trimming took off 3 bases at V and 6 bases at J, with 10 bases between the two ends. From germline, CDR1 is MRHNA and CDR2 SNTAGT. The CDR3 is 13 residues long. In DNA, the CDR3 is TGTGCCAGCAGTGATTACCCTGGGGATACGCAGTATTTT. This translates into CASSDYPGDTQYF.

V gene TRBV9 combines with J gene TRBJ2-1; 7 bases map to TRBD1. The CDR3 sequence is 12 residues long. The germline V gene has CDR1 SGDLS and CDR2 YYNGEE. The V gene end was trimmed by 3 bases and the J gene end by 6 bases; junction bases not matched to a gene: 0. CDR3 coding DNA: TGTGCCAGCAGCGGACAGGGCAATGAGCAGTTCTTC. Translation: CASSGQGNEQFF.

Note on this clonotype: A read error may account for a junction end that differs from germline. The chain carries TRBV15 and TRBJ1-2; no definite D call. Germline values: CDR1 LNHNV, CDR2 YYDKDF (reference sequence). The CDR3 is 14 amino acids. The CDR3 sequence is CATSRETPNNGYTF. CDR3 sequence (DNA): TGTGCCACCAGCAGAGAGACCCCTAACAATGGCTACACCTTC.

On this clonotype itself: At one end the junction does not follow the germline gene, possibly because of a read error. This chain links TRBV7-8 with TRBJ1-1, with D unclear. The CDR3 contains 14 residues. Germline CDR1 SGHVS, CDR2 FQNEAQ. The DNA of the CDR3 is TGTGCCAGCAGCCCCATCGACGGCGGCACTGAAGTTTTCTTT. Protein: CASSPIDGGTEVFF.

The chain links TRBV12-3 or TRBV12-4 to TRBJ2-3; 14 bases align to TRBD2. This CDR3 has 19 amino acids. Trimming took 6 bases from V and 2 from J; bases not matched to a gene: 13. CDR3 loop: CASRPGLAGAEGATDTQYF. The CDR3 DNA sequence: TGTGCCAGCAGACCGGGACTAGCGGGAGCGGAGGGGGCCACAGATACGCAGTATTTT.

The V call is TRBV7-9, the J call TRBJ2-1; D is unclear. This CDR3 region has 12 residues. Trimming took off 6 bases at V and 9 bases at J, with 12 bases between the two ends. Germline values: CDR1 SEHNR, CDR2 FQNEAQ (reference sequence). The CDR3 sequence: CASSHNPGEQFF. CDR3 coding DNA: TGTGCCAGCAGTCACAATCCCGGTGAGCAGTTCTTC.

The count of this clonotype is one. V usage is TRBV18 and J usage is TRBJ2-2; 8 bases align to TRBD2. The J segment lost 1 base and the V segment lost 6 bases, leaving 7 bases of the junction unmatched. Germline V lookup: CDR1 KGHSH, CDR2 LQKENI. This CDR3 region has 16 residues. CDR3 sequence reads: CASSPIAGMNTGELFF. CDR3 coding DNA: TGTGCCAGCTCGCCCATAGCGGGGATGAACACCGGGGAGCTGTTTTTT.

V gene TRBV24-1 combines with J gene TRBJ2-7; D ambiguous. Germline CDR1 is KGHDR and CDR2 is SFDVKD. This CDR3 comprises 13 residues. V lost 1 base and J lost 9, with 12 bases in between. As DNA, the CDR3 is TGTGCCACCAGTGATTTATCCGCCCCACGGCAGTACTTC. Its protein product is CATSDLSAPRQYF.

Only one count was recorded for this clonotype. This rearrangement joins TRBV4-1 to TRBJ2-2; D unresolved. This CDR3 is built from 15 residues. Trimming pared 4 bases from V and 5 bases from J, leaving 14 bases between. CDR1 MGHRA and CDR2 YSYEKL come from the germline V gene. CDR3 in amino acids: CASSPPLTRTGELFF. CDR3 bases: TGCGCCAGCAGCCCCCCCCTGACGAGAACCGGGGAGCTGTTTTTT.

This sequence joins TRBV5-1 and TRBJ2-2; TRBD1 matches 9 bases. The germline V gene encodes CDR1 SGHRS and CDR2 YFSETQ. The trim removed 4 bases at V and 6 bases at J, leaving 13 bases unmatched. The CDR3 extends over 17 amino acids. CDR3 residues: CASSGTGSEGISGELFF. The DNA for the CDR3 is TGCGCCAGCAGCGGGACAGGGTCGGAAGGTATTTCCGGGGAGCTGTTTTTT.

The V and J genes are TRBV14 and TRBJ2-7; the D is unclear. With 0 bases removed from V and 0 bases from J, the gap between germline ends came to 9 bases. Germline V lookup: CDR1 SGHDN, CDR2 FVKESK. There are 15 residues in the CDR3. The CDR3 here is CASSQERSFSYEQYF. CDR3 coding DNA: TGTGCCAGCAGCCAAGAGCGCAGTTTCTCCTACGAGCAGTACTTC.

V is TRBV29-1 and J is TRBJ2-1, with 13 positions matching TRBD2. This CDR3 has 17 residues. With 5 bases clipped from V and 0 bases from J, the junction kept 7 bases outside the gene matches. Germline V gene lookup returns CDR1 SQVTM and CDR2 ANQGSEA. The CDR3 nucleotides are TGCAGCGTTTTGGGGACTAGCGGGGAGTACTCCTACAATGAGCAGTTCTTC. Translating it yields CSVLGTSGEYSYNEQFF.

The J gene is TRBJ1-1, the V gene TRBV13, with 8 bases lining up with TRBD1. CDR3 length: 16 amino acids. Germline CDR1 is PRHDT and CDR2 is FYEKMQ (reference sequence). V trimming: 3 bases; J trimming: 0 bases; junction bases outside the gene matches: 6. The CDR3 sequence: CASSFYRGDMNTEAFF. DNA for the CDR3: TGTGCCAGCAGCTTCTACAGGGGGGACATGAACACTGAAGCTTTCTTT.

The rearrangement links TRBV5-6 to TRBJ2-2, with D unresolved. This CDR3 contains 12 residues. V lost 4 bases to trimming and J lost 4 bases, with 5 bases between them. Germline values: CDR1 SGHDT, CDR2 YYEEEE. The CDR3 spells CASSHSTGELFF. CDR3 in DNA: TGTGCCAGCAGCCATTCCACCGGGGAGCTGTTTTTT.

J is TRBJ2-7 and V is TRBV19; TRBD1 is a possible D gene (6 bases). Trimming removed 3 bases at V and 3 bases at J, with 21 bases between. Germline values: CDR1 LNHDA, CDR2 SQIVND (reference sequence). The CDR3 loop spans 17 amino acids. The CDR3 sequence: CASSIRDTANSHYEQYF. The CDR3 bases are TGTGCCAGTAGTATTCGGGACACCGCTAATTCCCACTACGAGCAGTACTTC.

This clonotype was counted once. This rearrangement joins TRBV7-6 to TRBJ2-2, with D unresolved. Germline assignment: CDR1 SGHVS and CDR2 FNYEAQ. The length of the CDR3 is 15 residues. The V end lost 2 bases, the J end lost 0 bases, and 7 bases lay between the germline ends. This CDR3 reads CASSLSMANTGELFF. DNA of the CDR3: TGTGCCAGCAGCTTAAGTATGGCGAACACCGGGGAGCTGTTTTTT.